The T cell receptor (beta chain) described here comes from a study of neoadjuvant nivolumab and ipilimumab in lung cancer. Study-wide results and limits: Blood richness before therapy tracked richness in tumors resected after neoadjuvant therapy. Compared with tumor-adjacent uninvolved lung, resected tumors showed greater richness and clonality. From pretherapy to surgery, tumor richness and clonality rose with dual therapy.

With respect to this clone: Its antigen remains unknown.

The V gene lost 6 bases and the J gene lost 6 bases, with 9 bases spanning the gap. The CDR3 has 12 amino acids. Germline lookup yields CDR1 LNHDA and CDR2 SQIVND (reference sequence). Sequenced by immunoSEQ multiplex PCR; TCRdb stores in-frame clones only, minus some. Of 40,000 to 55,000 clones detected, around 88% appear once; the ten largest clones hold roughly 3.7%. The sequencing used blood, collected before neoadjuvant nivolumab, alone or with ipilimumab. The receptor was derived from an adult with non-small cell lung cancer. Some clones in this sample may be carry-over from other donors' samples. The chain has TRBV19 and TRBJ2-4; either TRBD1 or TRBD2 may supply D (5 bases each). CDR3 in amino acids: CASSGAVNIQYF. The CDR3 DNA reads TGTGCCAGTAGCGGGGCAGTAAACATTCAGTACTTC.